Below are 7 T cell receptor beta chains sequenced from a single sample in a study of T cell responses to AZD1222 COVID-19 vaccine. The repertoire was sequenced with immunoSEQ multiplex PCR; TCRdb's copy has only in-frame clones and lacks some. The sample yields around 110,000 clones, 75% to 90% seen once. The source was peripheral blood, collected on day 0 of MenACWY control vaccination. These receptors were obtained from an adult in good health.

This chain joins TRBV28 and TRBJ1-4, with 7 bases identical to TRBD1. The V gene's germline CDR1 is MDHEN and CDR2 SYDVKM. The junction had 16 bases not matched to a gene; V was cut back by 6 bases and J by 12 bases. This CDR3 is built from 15 residues. CDR3 nucleotide sequence: TGTGCCAGCAGCTCTAACAGGGGCTGGCTTAGGGAACTGTTTTTT. Translation: CASSSNRGWLRELFF.

The chain has TRBV7-2 and TRBJ1-5; D is unresolved. Trimming took off 1 base at V and 2 bases at J, with 15 bases between the two ends. CDR1 and CDR2 (germline): SGHTA, FQGNSA. There are 17 residues in the CDR3. The CDR3 DNA is TGTGCCAGCAGCTTAGGATTAAGGCAGGTAGGCAATCAGCCCCAGCATTTT. This translates into CASSLGLRQVGNQPQHF.

The rearrangement joins TRBV25-1 to TRBJ2-7, with D possibly called TRBD1 or TRBD2 (6 bases each). The CDR3 is made up of 14 amino acids. Germline values: CDR1 MGHDK, CDR2 SYGVNS. With 8 bases removed from V and 2 bases from J, the gap between germline ends came to 16 bases. The CDR3 is CASRGLDGPYEQYF. In nucleotides, the CDR3 is TGTGCCAGCCGGGGGCTGGACGGTCCCTACGAGCAGTACTTC.

The rearrangement links TRBV5-1 to TRBJ2-2; 10 nucleotides agree with TRBD1. The CDR3 totals 16 residues. The germline gives CDR1 SGHRS, CDR2 YFSETQ. Trimming at V came to 3 bases and at J to 5 bases, leaving 7 bases not matched to a gene. CDR3 sequence: CASSYRTGGETGELFF. CDR3 DNA: TGCGCCAGCAGCTACAGGACAGGGGGAGAGACCGGGGAGCTGTTTTTT.

The rearrangement joins TRBV3-1 (or the pseudogene TRBV3-2) to TRBJ1-2, with TRBD1 matching 7 bases. Germline lookup yields CDR1 LGHDT and CDR2 YNNKEL (reference sequence). The CDR3 length is 15 residues. V lost 3 bases to trimming and J lost 8 bases; unmatched junction nucleotides: 12. Here the CDR3 DNA reads TGTGCCAGCAGCCAGAACCCCAGGCAGGGGGAAGGCTACACCTTC. Protein sequence: CASSQNPRQGEGYTF.

This clone appeared once. V gene TRBV7-2 combines with J gene TRBJ1-2, with a tentative D call TRBD1 (5 bases). Germline CDR1 reads SGHTA; CDR2 reads FQGNSA. Trimming removed 5 bases at V and 6 bases at J, with 19 bases between. The CDR3 loop spans 15 amino acids. The DNA for the CDR3 is TGTGCCAGCAGCGCCTCTTGGGGCCGGAGAGATGGCTACACCTTC. It is translated as CASSASWGRRDGYTF.

V and J are TRBV2 and TRBJ2-2; 8 positions match TRBD1. The V gene end was trimmed by 7 bases and the J gene end by 3 bases; junction bases not matched to a gene: 4. CDR1 SNHLY and CDR2 FYNNEI come from the germline V gene. The CDR3 sequence is 14 residues long. CDR3 in amino acids: CASKQGGYTGELFF. The CDR3 nucleotides read TGTGCCAGCAAACAGGGGGGATACACCGGGGAGCTGTTTTTT.